This T cell receptor (beta chain) was recorded in a study of graft-versus-host responses after intestinal transplantation. Study as a whole: Anti-thymocyte globulin was used for induction in all recipients, who then took tacrolimus and steroids for 3 to 4 years. Broader study findings: Recipient marrow contained GvH clones, some of which appeared first in ileum or blood.

Of note for this clone: Its antigen is currently unknown.

Assay: immunoSEQ multiplex PCR; the TCRdb copy retains only in-frame clones and omits some. The sample lists about 100,000 clones; more than 75% were seen once. The sequence was obtained from a human donor who was the organ donor for an intestinal transplant. The source material was unstimulated CD4+ T cells sorted from spleen or lymph node cells, sampled before transplant.

CDR3 sequence reads: CAWSDFGRDQPQHF. The CDR3 DNA sequence: TGTGCCTGGAGTGATTTCGGCAGAGATCAGCCCCAGCATTTT. This chain connects TRBV30 to TRBJ1-5; no reliable D call. Germline-derived CDR1 and CDR2 are GTSNPN and SVGIG (reference sequence). The CDR3 contains 14 residues. V was shortened by 1 base and J by 5 bases, with 12 bases between the two germline ends.